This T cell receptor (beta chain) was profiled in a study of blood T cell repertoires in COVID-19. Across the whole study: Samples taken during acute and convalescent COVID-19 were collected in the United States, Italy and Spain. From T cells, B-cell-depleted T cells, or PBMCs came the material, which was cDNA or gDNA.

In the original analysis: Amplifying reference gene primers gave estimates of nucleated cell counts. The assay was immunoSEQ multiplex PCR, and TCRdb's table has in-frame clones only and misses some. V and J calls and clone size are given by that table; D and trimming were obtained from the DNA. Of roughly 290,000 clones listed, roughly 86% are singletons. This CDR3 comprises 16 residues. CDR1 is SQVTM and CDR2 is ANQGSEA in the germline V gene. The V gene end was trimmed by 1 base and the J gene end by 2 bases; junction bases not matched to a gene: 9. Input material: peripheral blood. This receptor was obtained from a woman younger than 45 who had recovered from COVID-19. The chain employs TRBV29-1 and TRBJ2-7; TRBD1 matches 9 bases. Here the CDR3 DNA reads TGCAGCGTTGAAGGTAAAGGGACAGGGTACACCTACGAGCAGTACTTC. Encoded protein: CSVEGKGTGYTYEQYF.